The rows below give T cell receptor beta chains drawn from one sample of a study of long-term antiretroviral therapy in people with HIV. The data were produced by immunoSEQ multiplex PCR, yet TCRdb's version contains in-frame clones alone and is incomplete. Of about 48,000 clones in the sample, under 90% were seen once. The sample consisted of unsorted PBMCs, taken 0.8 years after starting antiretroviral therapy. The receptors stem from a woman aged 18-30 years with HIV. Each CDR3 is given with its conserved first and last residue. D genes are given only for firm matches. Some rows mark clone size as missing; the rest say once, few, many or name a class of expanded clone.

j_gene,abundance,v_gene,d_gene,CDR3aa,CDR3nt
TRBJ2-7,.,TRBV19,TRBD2,CASSMWLADSYEQYF,TGTGCCAGTAGTATGTGGCTAGCGGACTCCTACGAGCAGTACTTC
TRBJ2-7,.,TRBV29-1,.,CSVELATKGLYEQYF,TGCAGCGTTGAATTGGCGACAAAGGGGCTCTACGAGCAGTACTTC
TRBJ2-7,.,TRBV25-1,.,CASSGGTDLYEQYF,TGTGCCAGCAGTGGCGGGACAGATCTCTACGAGCAGTACTTC
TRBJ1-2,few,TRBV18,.,CASSPLNRDGYTF,TGTGCCAGCTCACCTCTCAACAGGGATGGCTACACCTTC
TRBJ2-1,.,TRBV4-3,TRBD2,CASSQEASGVYNEQFF,TGCGCCAGCAGCCAAGAGGCTAGCGGGGTTTACAATGAGCAGTTCTTC
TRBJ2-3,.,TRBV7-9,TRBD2,CASSLSGGLGTDTQYF,TGTGCCAGCAGCTTATCGGGAGGGTTAGGAACAGATACGCAGTATTTT
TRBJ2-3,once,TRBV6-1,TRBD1,CASSPRQGADTQYF,TGTGCCAGCTCCCCGCGACAGGGAGCAGATACGCAGTATTTT
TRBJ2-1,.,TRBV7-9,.,CASSFITGRNEQFF,TGTGCCAGCAGCTTCATTACAGGGAGGAATGAGCAGTTCTTC
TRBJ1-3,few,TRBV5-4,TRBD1,CASSLGGQVRGNTIYF,TGTGCCAGCAGCTTGGGTGGACAGGTAAGAGGAAACACCATATATTTT
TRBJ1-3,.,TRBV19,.,CASGAGSGNTIYF,TGTGCCAGTGGGGCAGGCTCTGGAAACACCATATATTTT
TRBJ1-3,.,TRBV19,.,CASPGSGNTIYF,TGTGCCAGCCCAGGGAGCGGAAACACCATATATTTT
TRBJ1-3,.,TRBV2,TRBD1,CASSTGAGNTIYF,TGTGCCAGCAGTACAGGGGCTGGAAACACCATATATTTT
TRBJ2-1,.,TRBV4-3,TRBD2,CASSQGLAVSYNEQFF,TGCGCCAGCAGCCAAGGCCTAGCGGTCTCCTACAATGAGCAGTTCTTC
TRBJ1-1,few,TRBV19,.,CASKMGVSTEAFF,TGTGCCAGTAAAATGGGGGTGAGCACTGAAGCTTTCTTT
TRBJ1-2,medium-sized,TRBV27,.,CASSLQPYGYTF,TGTGCCAGCAGTTTACAGCCCTATGGCTACACCTTC
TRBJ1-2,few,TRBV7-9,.,CASSLVPERTSSGYTF,TGTGCCAGCAGCTTAGTGCCAGAGCGAACGTCGTCGGGCTACACCTTC
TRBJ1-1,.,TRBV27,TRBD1,CASRGQGNTEAFF,TGTGCCAGCAGAGGACAGGGGAACACTGAAGCTTTCTTT
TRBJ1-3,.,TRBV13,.,CASSLGPQGESGNTIYF,TGTGCCAGCAGCTTAGGACCTCAGGGTGAGTCCGGAAACACCATATATTTT
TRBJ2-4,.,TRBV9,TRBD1,CASSRQTGGAKNIQYF,TGTGCCAGCAGCCGACAAACAGGGGGAGCCAAAAACATTCAGTACTTC
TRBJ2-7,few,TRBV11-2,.,CASSHNARQTEQYF,TGTGCCAGCAGCCACAACGCCCGACAGACTGAGCAGTACTTC
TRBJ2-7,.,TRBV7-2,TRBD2,CASSWTSWSEQYF,TGTGCCAGCAGCTGGACTAGCTGGTCCGAGCAGTACTTC
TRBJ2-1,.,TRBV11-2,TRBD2,CASSSTGAGDREQFF,TGTGCCAGCAGCTCTACCGGAGCGGGAGATCGGGAGCAGTTCTTC
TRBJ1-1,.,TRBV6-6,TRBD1,CASSPNRGNTEAFF,TGTGCCAGCAGCCCAAACAGGGGGAACACTGAAGCTTTCTTT
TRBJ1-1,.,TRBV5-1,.,CASSLDIGNTEAFF,TGCGCCAGCAGCTTGGACATAGGGAACACTGAAGCTTTCTTT
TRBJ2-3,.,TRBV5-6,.,CASSLGDTQYF,TGTGCCAGCAGCTTGGGGGATACGCAGTATTTT
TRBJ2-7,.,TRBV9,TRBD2,CASSVRDYPYEQYF,TGTGCCAGCAGCGTACGGGACTACCCTTACGAGCAGTACTTC
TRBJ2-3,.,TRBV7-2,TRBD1,CASSREPRQGDTQYF,TGTGCCAGCAGCCGAGAACCTCGACAGGGAGATACGCAGTATTTT
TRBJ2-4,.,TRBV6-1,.,CASSENGRSLAKNIQYF,TGTGCCAGCAGTGAAAACGGGAGATCCTTAGCCAAAAACATTCAGTACTTC
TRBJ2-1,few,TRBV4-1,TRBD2,CASSQAVAGVHNEQFF,TGCGCCAGCAGCCAAGCGGTAGCGGGAGTGCACAATGAGCAGTTCTTC
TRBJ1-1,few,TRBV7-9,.,CASRTTGTSNTEAFF,TGTGCCAGCAGGACAACCGGGACATCCAACACTGAAGCTTTCTTT
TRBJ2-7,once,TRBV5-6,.,CASSLIPSLSSSYEQYF,TGTGCCAGCAGCCTGATCCCCAGCCTCTCCAGCTCCTACGAGCAGTACTTC
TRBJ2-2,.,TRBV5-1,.,CASSPREGAKVGELFF,TGCGCCAGCAGCCCTCGGGAGGGGGCGAAGGTCGGGGAGCTGTTTTTT
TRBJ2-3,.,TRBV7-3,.,CASSLNGVTDTQYF,TGTGCCAGCAGCTTAAATGGAGTCACAGATACGCAGTATTTT
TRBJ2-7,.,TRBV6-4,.,CASSGLPNEQYF,TGTGCCAGCAGTGGACTCCCCAACGAGCAGTACTTC
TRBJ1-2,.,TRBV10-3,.,CAISESEIPVRDGYTF,TGTGCCATCAGTGAGTCAGAGATCCCAGTAAGAGATGGCTACACCTTC
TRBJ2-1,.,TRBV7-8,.,CASSSFDREGGNEQFF,TGTGCCAGCAGCTCTTTCGACAGGGAGGGGGGGAATGAGCAGTTCTTC
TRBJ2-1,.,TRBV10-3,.,CAISVMSGRSSYNEQFF,TGTGCCATCAGTGTTATGTCAGGTCGGAGCTCCTACAATGAGCAGTTCTTC
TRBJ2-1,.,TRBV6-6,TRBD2,CASSSPAGANEQFF,TGTGCCAGCAGTTCACCAGCGGGAGCGAATGAGCAGTTCTTC
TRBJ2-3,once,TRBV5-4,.,CASSFPKGGVGTDTQYF,TGTGCCAGCAGCTTCCCGAAAGGCGGTGTTGGCACAGATACGCAGTATTTT
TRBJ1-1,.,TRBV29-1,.,CSVEGSWGSEAFF,TGCAGCGTTGAAGGCTCGTGGGGGTCTGAAGCTTTCTTT
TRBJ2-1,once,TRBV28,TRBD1,CASSITRTGHNEQFF,TGTGCCAGCAGCATAACACGGACAGGGCACAATGAGCAGTTCTTC
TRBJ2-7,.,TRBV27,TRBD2,CASSLGVAGALYEQYF,TGTGCCAGCAGTTTAGGGGTAGCGGGAGCACTCTACGAGCAGTACTTC
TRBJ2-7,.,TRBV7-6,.,CASSLDPGKVEQYF,TGTGCCAGCAGCTTAGATCCAGGGAAGGTCGAGCAGTACTTC
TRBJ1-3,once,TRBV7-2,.,CASSLSPISGNTIYF,TGTGCCAGCAGCTTAAGCCCGATCTCTGGAAACACCATATATTTT